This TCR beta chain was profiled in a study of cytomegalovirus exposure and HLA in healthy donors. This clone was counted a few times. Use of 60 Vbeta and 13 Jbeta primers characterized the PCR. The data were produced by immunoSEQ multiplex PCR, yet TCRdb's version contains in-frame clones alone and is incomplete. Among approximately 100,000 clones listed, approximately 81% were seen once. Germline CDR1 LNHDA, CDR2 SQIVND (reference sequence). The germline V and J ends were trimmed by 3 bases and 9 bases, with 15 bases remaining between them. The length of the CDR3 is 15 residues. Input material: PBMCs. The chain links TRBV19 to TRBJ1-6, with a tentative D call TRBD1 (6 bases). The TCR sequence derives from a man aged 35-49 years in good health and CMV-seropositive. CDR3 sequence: CASSMDYRDGSPLHF. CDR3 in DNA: TGTGCCAGTAGTATGGATTACAGGGATGGTTCACCCCTCCACTTT.